Below, 28 T cell receptor beta chains from the same sample are listed, as sequenced in a study of blood T cell repertoires in COVID-19. Generated by immunoSEQ multiplex PCR, the TCRdb table keeps only in-frame clones and is missing some. The table shows more than 250,000 clones, with roughly 85% occurring only once. The sequenced material came from peripheral blood. The source is a man in his fifties or sixties who had recovered from COVID-19.

This clone was recorded at least ten times. The J gene is TRBJ1-6, the V gene TRBV9, with a weak D call TRBD1 (6 bases). This CDR3 region has 16 residues. Trimming left V 0 bases short and J 10 bases short, with 17 bases between. Germline lookup yields CDR1 SGDLS and CDR2 YYNGEE. The CDR3 nucleotides read TGTGCCAGCAGCGTAGGTGACAGGAGGCTGGGCTCACCCCTCCACTTT. Encoded protein: CASSVGDRRLGSPLHF.

This chain's CDR3 is CASSQGTGNYNEQFF. The DNA of the CDR3 is TGCGCCAGCAGCCAAGGCACCGGGAACTACAATGAGCAGTTCTTC. The chain recombines TRBV4-1 with TRBJ2-1, with D possibly matching TRBD2 (5 bases). Germline CDR1 MGHRA, CDR2 YSYEKL. This CDR3 is 15 amino acids long. The V and J ends lost 1 base and 3 bases respectively, with 10 bases between them.

This clone came up once. The rearrangement uses TRBV10-2 and TRBJ2-4; 8 positions match TRBD2. V gave up 3 bases and J gave up 0 bases; unmatched junction bases: 7. The CDR3 sequence is 17 residues long. Germline V gives CDR1 WSHSY, CDR2 SAAADI. CDR3 nucleotides: TGCGCCAGCAGTGATACTGCGGGGGGCTTAGCCAAAAACATTCAGTACTTC. Its protein product is CASSDTAGGLAKNIQYF.

The rearrangement links TRBV5-1 to TRBJ1-1, with D possibly being TRBD1 (5 bases). The CDR3 is 14 residues long. Germline assignment: CDR1 SGHRS and CDR2 YFSETQ. The V end lost 2 bases, the J end lost 11 bases, and 19 bases lay between the germline ends. The CDR3 region has the DNA TGCGCCAGCAGCTTCGGTTCTCTGGACACCGGGGCTTTCTTT. Protein: CASSFGSLDTGAFF.

The chain couples TRBV5-1 to TRBJ2-1, with D tentatively TRBD1 (5 bases). CDR1 is SGHRS, CDR2 YFSETQ, per germline. The V gene lost 2 bases and the J gene lost 9 bases, with 9 bases spanning the gap. The CDR3 is 12 residues long. CDR3 sequence reads: CASSLGVTEQFF. The CDR3 nucleotides read TGCGCCAGCAGCTTAGGGGTTACTGAGCAGTTCTTC. Full variable domain (rest looked up from reference TRBV5-1 and TRBJ2-1): KAGVTQTPRYLIKTRGQQVTLSCSPISGHRSVSWYQQTPGQGLQFLFEYFSETQRNKGNFPGRFSGRQFSNSRSEMNVSTLELGDSALYLCASSLGVTEQFFGPGTRLTVL.

This clone has a handful of counts. The rearrangement uses TRBV19 and TRBJ1-1, with a tentative D call TRBD1 (5 bases). The CDR3 has 13 amino acids. V was trimmed by 0 bases and J by 10 bases, leaving 12 bases between them. The germline CDR1 and CDR2 sequences are LNHDA and SQIVND (reference sequence). In DNA form, the CDR3 reads TGTGCCAGTAGTATAGATGACAGTGTCTCAGCTTTCTTT. It codes for CASSIDDSVSAFF.

The chain carries TRBV7-9 and TRBJ1-5; D is perhaps TRBD1 (5 bases). Germline CDR1 SEHNR, CDR2 FQNEAQ (reference sequence). Trimming left V 5 bases short and J 1 base short, with 9 bases between. The CDR3 contains 14 residues. CDR3 bases: TGTGCCAGCAGCGGGACTTCCAGCAATCAGCCCCAGCATTTT. This sequence encodes CASSGTSSNQPQHF.

This clone was counted once. This chain links TRBV6-5 with TRBJ1-1; weak D call: TRBD1 (6 bases). V lost 8 bases and J lost 6, with 19 bases in between. Germline CDR1 MNHEY, CDR2 SVGAGI. The CDR3 consists of 14 residues. Written as DNA, the CDR3 is TGTGCCAGCCAAGACAGGACGGGTAACGCTGAAGCTTTCTTT. This sequence encodes CASQDRTGNAEAFF.

The CDR3 DNA reads TGTGCCAGCAGATCGGGACAGGGCACTGAAAAACTGTTTTTT. Translated: CASRSGQGTEKLFF. The rearrangement uses TRBV5-4 and TRBJ1-4; 9 positions match TRBD1. CDR1 is SGHNT, CDR2 YYREEE, per germline (reference sequence). CDR3 size: 14 residues. The junction had 6 bases not matched to a gene; V was cut back by 5 bases and J by 7 bases.

Note on this clone: Other DNA sequences in the same sample also yield this CDR3. This chain joins TRBV28 and TRBJ1-1, with 7 bases matching TRBD1. The CDR3 covers 13 residues. Trimming removed 2 bases from V and 6 bases from J; junction bases left unmatched: 3. Germline V gene lookup returns CDR1 MDHEN and CDR2 SYDVKM. The CDR3: CASSLGQGAEAFF. Here the CDR3 DNA reads TGTGCCAGCAGTTTAGGGCAGGGGGCTGAAGCTTTCTTT.

V usage is TRBV11-2 and J usage is TRBJ1-1; D is perhaps TRBD1 (5 bases). V dropped 1 base and J dropped 0 bases, with 15 bases sitting between them. The CDR3 extends over 17 amino acids. From germline, CDR1 is SGHAT and CDR2 FQNNGV. The CDR3 DNA follows: TGTGCCAGCAGCTTAGTTGGTCGGCGGGACGTGAACACTGAAGCTTTCTTT. As protein: CASSLVGRRDVNTEAFF.

The chain combines TRBV28 with TRBJ2-3, with 8 positions matching TRBD2. Germline assignment: CDR1 MDHEN and CDR2 SYDVKM. V trimming: 6 bases; J trimming: 2 bases; junction bases outside the gene matches: 10. The CDR3 extends over 16 amino acids. As DNA, the CDR3 is TGTGCCAGCAGCCCCCCCGCGGGGGGCCTCACAGATACGCAGTATTTT. Its translation is CASSPPAGGLTDTQYF.

V gene TRBV30 combines with J gene TRBJ2-5; D might be TRBD2 (7 bases). The CDR3 runs 16 residues. CDR1 and CDR2 (germline): GTSNPN, SVGIG (reference sequence). The germline V and J ends were trimmed by 0 bases and 2 bases, with 16 bases remaining between them. CDR3 protein: CAWSVFGGGNQETQYF. In DNA, the CDR3 is TGTGCCTGGAGTGTTTTCGGCGGGGGCAATCAAGAGACCCAGTACTTC.

This rearrangement joins TRBV18 to TRBJ1-1; D not resolved. V lost 6 bases, J lost 1 base, and 12 bases lay in between. In germline, CDR1 is KGHSH, CDR2 LQKENI. The CDR3 length is 14 residues. The CDR3 DNA follows: TGTGCCAGCTCCCCTGACATCAAGAACACTGAAGCTTTCTTT. Protein: CASSPDIKNTEAFF.

The rearrangement uses TRBV6-5 and TRBJ2-1; 9 bases fit TRBD1. The V segment lost 6 bases and the J segment 5 bases; nucleotides outside the gene matches: 5. Germline V lookup: CDR1 MNHEY, CDR2 SVGAGI. CDR3 length equals 14 residues. In DNA form, the CDR3 reads TGTGCCAGCAGGCCGGGACAGGGTAACAATGAGCAGTTCTTC. Residues: CASRPGQGNNEQFF.

The gene calls are TRBV5-1 and TRBJ1-2, with D possibly matching TRBD1 (6 bases). CDR3 length: 14 amino acids. CDR1 and CDR2 from the germline V gene are SGHRS and YFSETQ. Trimming took off 4 bases at V and 9 bases at J, with 19 bases between the two ends. The chain's CDR3 is CASSLGDTLGSYTF. The CDR3 coding sequence is TGCGCCAGCAGCCTGGGGGACACGTTGGGAAGCTACACCTTC.

The chain recombines TRBV18 with TRBJ2-3, with TRBD2 identical over 12 bases. CDR1 and CDR2 from the germline V gene are KGHSH and LQKENI. This CDR3 spans 16 amino acids. Trimming removed 3 bases from V and 7 bases from J; junction bases left unmatched: 8. CDR3 sequence reads: CASSPASGREAHTQYF. The DNA for the CDR3 is TGTGCCAGCTCACCGGCTAGCGGGAGGGAGGCCCATACGCAGTATTTT.

CDR3 protein: CASSPRTPFSNNEQFF. The CDR3, as DNA: TGTGCCAGCAGCCCGCGGACACCCTTCTCAAACAATGAGCAGTTCTTC. The J gene is TRBJ2-1, the V gene TRBV9; D possibly corresponds to TRBD1 (5 bases). The V end was cut by 4 bases, the J end by 5 bases, with 19 bases between. Per germline, CDR1 SGDLS and CDR2 YYNGEE. This CDR3 comprises 16 residues.

This chain links TRBV9 with TRBJ2-5; TRBD2 matches at 9 bases. Germline CDR1 and CDR2: SGDLS and YYNGEE. The trim removed 3 bases at V and 2 bases at J, leaving 8 bases unmatched. The CDR3 is 16 amino acids. The CDR3 region has the DNA TGTGCCAGCAGCGCCCCCCTGGCGGGAGGGCAAGAGACCCAGTACTTC. This encodes CASSAPLAGGQETQYF.

The table lists this clone with a few counts. The CDR3 DNA reads TGTGCCAGCTCCCTACCCGGGACAGCCTTACATGAAAAACTGTTTTTT. Residues: CASSLPGTALHEKLFF. This chain joins TRBV18 and TRBJ1-4; 7 nucleotides agree with TRBD1. The CDR3 covers 16 residues. The trim removed 6 bases at V and 6 bases at J, leaving 13 bases unmatched. Germline V gives CDR1 KGHSH, CDR2 LQKENI.

This chain joins TRBV4-1 and TRBJ2-2; TRBD2 is a possible D gene (5 bases). Trimming shortened V by 4 bases and J by 4 bases, and 16 bases separated the two germline ends. The CDR3 is made up of 16 amino acids. Germline-derived CDR1 and CDR2 are MGHRA and YSYEKL. CDR3: CASSLREGPGTGELFF. DNA of the CDR3: TGCGCCAGCAGCCTTCGAGAGGGCCCGGGCACCGGGGAGCTGTTTTTT.

V gene TRBV6-1 combines with J gene TRBJ2-1; perhaps TRBD2 as D (5 bases). The V end lost 2 bases, the J end lost 6 bases, and 17 bases lay between the germline ends. This CDR3 contains 16 residues. Germline V gene lookup returns CDR1 MNHNS and CDR2 SASEGT. The DNA for the CDR3 is TGTGCCAGCAGTGAAACGGGAACCAATCGAGGCAATGAGCAGTTCTTC. This sequence encodes CASSETGTNRGNEQFF.

The chain links TRBV3-1 (or the pseudogene TRBV3-2) to TRBJ2-7; 9 bases align to TRBD1. V shed 0 bases and J 3 bases; nucleotides not matched to a gene: 12. CDR1 LGHDT and CDR2 YNNKEL come from the germline V gene (reference sequence). CDR3 size: 18 residues. The CDR3 DNA is TGTGCCAGCAGCCAAGATCGGGCTCGGACAGGGGCGGTCTACGAGCAGTACTTC. It is translated as CASSQDRARTGAVYEQYF.

This sequence joins TRBV28 and TRBJ1-1; D perhaps matches TRBD1 (5 bases). V dropped 5 bases and J dropped 3 bases, with 19 bases sitting between them. CDR1 is MDHEN and CDR2 is SYDVKM in the germline V gene. The CDR3 runs 16 residues. The CDR3, as DNA: TGTGCCAGCAGTGAACACGCTGGGGCGGGGGACACTGAAGCTTTCTTT. It codes for CASSEHAGAGDTEAFF.

The J gene is TRBJ2-3, the V gene TRBV5-8; tentatively, D is TRBD2 (6 bases). Looked up from germline, CDR1 is SGHTS and CDR2 is YDEGEE. The CDR3 is 17 residues long. Trimming took 3 bases from V and 7 from J, leaving 24 bases between them. In nucleotides, the CDR3 is TGTGCCAGCAGCTCCGGGGGAGTGGCCCCACTGTTGCATACGCAGTATTTT. Translated: CASSSGGVAPLLHTQYF.

This clone was seen more than once but under ten times. The chain uses TRBV29-1 and TRBJ2-7; 9 bases map to TRBD2. Trimming removed 4 bases from V and 3 bases from J; junction bases left unmatched: 7. Germline V lookup: CDR1 SQVTM, CDR2 ANQGSEA. The CDR3 is 14 residues long. The DNA for the CDR3 is TGCAGCGTTGTCGGGACTAGCCTGAGCTACGAGCAGTACTTC. This gives the protein CSVVGTSLSYEQYF.

The chain carries TRBV18 and TRBJ2-1; 7 bases are a match to TRBD2. The CDR3 consists of 15 residues. Germline lookup yields CDR1 KGHSH and CDR2 LQKENI. Unmatched junction bases numbered 7, after V lost 3 bases and J lost 5 bases. This CDR3 reads CASSPEAGPHNEQFF. CDR3 nucleotides: TGTGCCAGCTCACCTGAAGCGGGGCCACACAATGAGCAGTTCTTC.

The chain couples TRBV24-1 to TRBJ1-2; 8 bases match TRBD1. Germline V gives CDR1 KGHDR, CDR2 SFDVKD. This CDR3 is built from 15 residues. V gave up 6 bases and J gave up 4 bases; unmatched junction bases: 9. CDR3 residues: CATSSSPGTGYGYTF. For the CDR3, the DNA is TGTGCCACCAGTTCCTCTCCTGGGACAGGCTATGGCTACACCTTC.